This T cell receptor (beta chain) was captured by sequencing in a study of blood T cell repertoires in COVID-19. As for the study in general: Whether acute or convalescent, the COVID-19 samples came from the United States, Italy and Spain. The analysed material was cDNA or gDNA that came from T cells, B-cell-depleted T cells, or PBMCs.

The junction had 11 bases not matched to a gene; V was cut back by 8 bases and J by 4 bases. Germline values: CDR1 MDHEN, CDR2 SYDVKM. CDR3 length: 15 amino acids. In the source study's methods: Nucleated cell counts were estimated from reference gene primer amplification. The table came from immunoSEQ multiplex PCR; TCRdb's copy has only in-frame clones and leaves some out. That table furnishes V, J and clone size, whereas the DNA furnished D and trimming. This repertoire shows about 75,000 clones, 70% to 90% found once; its top ten account for roughly 19%. The chain employs TRBV28 and TRBJ1-2; 9 bases align to TRBD1. The TCR was taken from a human donor in a cohort sampled during active COVID-19. The specimen was peripheral blood. CDR3 DNA: TGTGCCAGCCACACACAGGGGGCGGGGGGCTATGGCTACACCTTC. Translation: CASHTQGAGGYGYTF.